The clone carrying this T cell receptor beta chain was observed a handful of times. The antigen remains undetermined. Time point specified: pre-sensitization, week 0. Treatment indicated: therapeutic diphenylcyclopropenone sensitization with weekly scalp DPC. Someone pulled total RNA out of unfractionated whole blood. This entry belongs to a study of human T cells and chemical hapten exposure. Study in general: Across samples, TCR yields varied, mostly owing to small differences in pooled library volumes. Broader study findings: Patch test score showed a positive correlation with PT1 expanded TCR counts.

The CDR3 totals 14 residues. Germline CDR1 is SEHNR and CDR2 is FQNEAQ (reference sequence). V lost 5 bases and J 8 bases, leaving 18 bases between the germline ends. Unique molecular identifiers were affixed to discrete cDNA molecules within the library. Each CDR3 protein gets one entry after TCRdb re-called the RACE reads with MiXCR. The sample includes roughly 250,000 distinct CDR3 sequences, about 9.4% of them seen just once. The sample in question was whole blood, obtained in connection with sensitization to the hapten diphenylcyclopropenone (DPC). The chain is built from TRBV7-9 and TRBJ1-2; D might be TRBD1 (5 bases). The clonotype was recovered from a woman in her 40s with alopecia areata. Some clones in this sample may be carry-over from other donors' samples. CDR3 amino acids: CASSRGAGAGGYTF. In DNA, the CDR3 is TGTGCCAGCAGCCGAGGGGCCGGGGCGGGCGGCTACACCTTC.